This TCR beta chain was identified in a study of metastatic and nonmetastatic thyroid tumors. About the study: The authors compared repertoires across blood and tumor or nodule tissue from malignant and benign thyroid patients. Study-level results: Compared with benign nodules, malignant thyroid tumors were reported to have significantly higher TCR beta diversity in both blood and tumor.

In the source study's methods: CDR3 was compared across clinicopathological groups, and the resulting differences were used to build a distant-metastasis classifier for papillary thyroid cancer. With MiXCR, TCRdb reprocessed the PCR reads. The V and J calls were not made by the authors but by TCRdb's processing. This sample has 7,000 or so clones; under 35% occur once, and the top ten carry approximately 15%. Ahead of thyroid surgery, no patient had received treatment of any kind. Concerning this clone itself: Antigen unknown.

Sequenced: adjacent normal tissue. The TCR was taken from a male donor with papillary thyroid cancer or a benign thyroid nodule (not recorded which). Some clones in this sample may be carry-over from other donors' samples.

This chain's CDR3 is CASRSGGGADTQYF. CDR3 DNA sequence: TGTGCCAGCAGAAGCGGCGGGGGGGCAGATACGCAGTATTTT. The chain has TRBV12-3 or TRBV12-4 and TRBJ2-3; 9 nucleotides match TRBD2. This CDR3 is built from 14 residues. V gave up 6 bases and J gave up 4 bases; unmatched junction bases: 5.